Below, one T cell receptor (beta chain) is given with its context. Its specificity is not known. TCRdb reprocessed the RT-PCR reads with MiXCR, giving one entry per CDR3 protein. The table shows 650,000 or so distinct CDR3 sequences, with 13% to 15% occurring only once. The CDR3 has 13 amino acids. The V gene lost 7 bases and the J gene lost 4 bases, with 11 bases spanning the gap. CDR1 is ENHRY and CDR2 is SYGVKD in the germline V gene. The data stem from a study of response to subunit inactivated influenza vaccine. Regarding the study as a whole: Authors suggested each seasonal influenza vaccination recruits few new T cells.

The clonotype was recovered from a man aged 50 to 60 who received an inactivated influenza vaccine. The J gene is TRBJ2-1, the V gene TRBV10-3; D remains unclear. The material was PBMCs from blood, obtained 14 days before vaccination. The DNA for the CDR3 is TGTGCCATCACTACCGAGCCATACAATGAGCAGTTCTTC. Protein sequence: CAITTEPYNEQFF.